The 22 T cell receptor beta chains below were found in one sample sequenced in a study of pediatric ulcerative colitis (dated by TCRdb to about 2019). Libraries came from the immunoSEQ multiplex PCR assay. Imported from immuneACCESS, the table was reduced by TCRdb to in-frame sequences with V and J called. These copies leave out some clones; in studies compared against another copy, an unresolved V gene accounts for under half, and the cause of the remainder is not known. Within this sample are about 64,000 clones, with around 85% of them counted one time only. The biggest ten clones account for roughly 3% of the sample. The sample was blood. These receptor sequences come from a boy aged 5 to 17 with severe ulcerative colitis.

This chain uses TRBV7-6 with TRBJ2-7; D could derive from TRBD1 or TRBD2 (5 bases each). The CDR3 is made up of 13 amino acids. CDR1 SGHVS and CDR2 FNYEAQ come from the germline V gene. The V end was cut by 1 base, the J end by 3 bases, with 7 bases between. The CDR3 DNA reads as TGTGCCAGCAGCTTAGGGGGGTTCTACGAGCAGTACTTC. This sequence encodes CASSLGGFYEQYF.

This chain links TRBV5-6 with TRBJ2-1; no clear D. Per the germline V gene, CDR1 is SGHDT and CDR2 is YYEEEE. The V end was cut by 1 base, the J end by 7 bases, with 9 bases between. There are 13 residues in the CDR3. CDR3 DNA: TGTGCCAGCAGCTTGCGGCCAATGAATGAGCAGTTCTTC. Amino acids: CASSLRPMNEQFF.

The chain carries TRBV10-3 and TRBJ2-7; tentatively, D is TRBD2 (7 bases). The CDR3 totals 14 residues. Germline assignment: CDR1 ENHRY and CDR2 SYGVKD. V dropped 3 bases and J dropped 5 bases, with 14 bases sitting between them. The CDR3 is CAISDWGGGDEQYF. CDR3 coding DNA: TGTGCCATCAGTGATTGGGGGGGCGGAGACGAGCAGTACTTC.

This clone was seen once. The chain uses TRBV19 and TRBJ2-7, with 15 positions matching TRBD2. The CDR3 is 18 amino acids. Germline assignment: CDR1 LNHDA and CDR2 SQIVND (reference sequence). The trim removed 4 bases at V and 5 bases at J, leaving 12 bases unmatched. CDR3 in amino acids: CASSTRPGTSGRFDEQYF. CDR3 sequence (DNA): TGTGCCAGTAGTACCCGCCCCGGGACTAGCGGGAGGTTCGACGAGCAGTACTTC.

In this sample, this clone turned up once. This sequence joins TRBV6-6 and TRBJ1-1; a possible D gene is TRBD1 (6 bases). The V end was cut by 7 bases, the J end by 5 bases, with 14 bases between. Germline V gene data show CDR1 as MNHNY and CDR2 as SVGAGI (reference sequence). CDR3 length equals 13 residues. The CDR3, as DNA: TGTGCCAGCACTTTACAGGGAGGGACTGAAGCTTTCTTT. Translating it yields CASTLQGGTEAFF.

The CDR3 DNA follows: TGTGCCAGTATTGGGGACTCCGTAGGGCCCCAGCATTTT. It specifies CASIGDSVGPQHF. The chain is built from TRBV19 and TRBJ1-5, with D maybe TRBD1 (5 bases). In germline, CDR1 is LNHDA, CDR2 SQIVND (reference sequence). Trimming took 7 bases from V and 9 from J, leaving 16 bases between them. The CDR3 is 13 amino acids.

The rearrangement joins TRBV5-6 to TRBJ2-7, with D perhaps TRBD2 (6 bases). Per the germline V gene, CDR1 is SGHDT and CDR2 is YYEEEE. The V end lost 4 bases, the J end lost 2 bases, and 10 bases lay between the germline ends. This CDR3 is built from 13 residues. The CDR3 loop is CASSRLETYEQYF. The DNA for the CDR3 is TGTGCCAGCAGCCGACTAGAAACCTACGAGCAGTACTTC.

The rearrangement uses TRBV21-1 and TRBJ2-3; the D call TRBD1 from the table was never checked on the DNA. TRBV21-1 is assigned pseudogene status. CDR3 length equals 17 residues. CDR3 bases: TGTGCCAGCAGCAAAGCCTCCTGCTCATGGCTCACAGATACGCAGTATTTT. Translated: CASSKASCSWLTDTQYF.

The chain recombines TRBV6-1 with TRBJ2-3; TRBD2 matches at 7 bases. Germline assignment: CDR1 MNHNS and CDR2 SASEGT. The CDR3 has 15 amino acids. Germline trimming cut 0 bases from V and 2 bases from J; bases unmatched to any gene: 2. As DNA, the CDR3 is TGTGCCAGCAGTGAAGCAGCGGGATACACAGATACGCAGTATTTT. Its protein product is CASSEAAGYTDTQYF.

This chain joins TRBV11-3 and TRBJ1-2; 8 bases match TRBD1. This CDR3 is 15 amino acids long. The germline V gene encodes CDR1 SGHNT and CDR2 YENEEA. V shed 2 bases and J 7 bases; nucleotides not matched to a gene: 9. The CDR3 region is CASSLRETGESGYTF. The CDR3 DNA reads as TGTGCCAGCAGCTTACGAGAGACAGGGGAATCTGGCTACACCTTC.

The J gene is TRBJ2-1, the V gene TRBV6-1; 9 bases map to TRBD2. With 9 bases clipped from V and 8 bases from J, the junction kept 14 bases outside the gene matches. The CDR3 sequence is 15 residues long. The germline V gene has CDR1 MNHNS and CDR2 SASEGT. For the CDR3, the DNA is TGTGCCAGTATTTTAGTTAGCGGGAGTGGATATGAGCAGTTCTTC. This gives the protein CASILVSGSGYEQFF.

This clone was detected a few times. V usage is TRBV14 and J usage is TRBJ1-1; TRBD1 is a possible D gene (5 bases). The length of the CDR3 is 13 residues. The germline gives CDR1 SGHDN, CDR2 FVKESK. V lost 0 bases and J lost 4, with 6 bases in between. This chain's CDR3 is CASSQERGTEAFF. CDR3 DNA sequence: TGTGCCAGCAGCCAAGAAAGGGGCACTGAAGCTTTCTTT.

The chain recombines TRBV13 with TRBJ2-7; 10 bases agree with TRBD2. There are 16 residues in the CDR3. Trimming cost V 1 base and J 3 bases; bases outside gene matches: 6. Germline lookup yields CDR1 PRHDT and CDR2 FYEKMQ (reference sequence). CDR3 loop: CASSLESSGSFYEQYF. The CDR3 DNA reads TGTGCCAGCAGCTTAGAATCTAGCGGGAGCTTCTACGAGCAGTACTTC.

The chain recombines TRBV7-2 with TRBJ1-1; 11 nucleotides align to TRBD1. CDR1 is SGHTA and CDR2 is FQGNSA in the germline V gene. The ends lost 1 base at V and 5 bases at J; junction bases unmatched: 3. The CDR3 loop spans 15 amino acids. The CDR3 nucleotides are TGTGCCAGCAGCTTAGGGGACAGGGGGAGAACTGAAGCTTTCTTT. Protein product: CASSLGDRGRTEAFF.

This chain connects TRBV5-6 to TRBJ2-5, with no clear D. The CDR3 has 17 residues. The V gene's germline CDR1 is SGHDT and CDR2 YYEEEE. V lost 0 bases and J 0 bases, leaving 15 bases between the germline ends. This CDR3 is CASSLAPGSMYQETQYF. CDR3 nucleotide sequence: TGTGCCAGCAGCTTGGCCCCTGGGTCGATGTACCAAGAGACCCAGTACTTC. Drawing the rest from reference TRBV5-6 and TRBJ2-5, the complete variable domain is DAGVTQSPTHLIKTRGQQVTLRCSPKSGHDTVSWYQQALGQGPQFIFQYYEEEERQRGNFPDRFSGHQFPNYSSELNVNALLLGDSALYLCASSLAPGSMYQETQYFGPGTRLLVL.

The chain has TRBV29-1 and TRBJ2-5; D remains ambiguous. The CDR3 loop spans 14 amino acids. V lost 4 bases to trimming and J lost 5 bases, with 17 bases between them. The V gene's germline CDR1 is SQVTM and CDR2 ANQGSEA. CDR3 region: CSVGGRQSPETQYF. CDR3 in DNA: TGCAGCGTTGGTGGTAGGCAGTCCCCCGAGACCCAGTACTTC.

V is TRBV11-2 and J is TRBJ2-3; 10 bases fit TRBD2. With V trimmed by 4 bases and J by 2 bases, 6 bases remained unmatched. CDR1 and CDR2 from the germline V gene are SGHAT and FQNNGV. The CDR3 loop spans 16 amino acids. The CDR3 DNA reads TGTGCCAGCAGCTCCTACGGACTAGCGGCCACAGATACGCAGTATTTT. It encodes CASSSYGLAATDTQYF.

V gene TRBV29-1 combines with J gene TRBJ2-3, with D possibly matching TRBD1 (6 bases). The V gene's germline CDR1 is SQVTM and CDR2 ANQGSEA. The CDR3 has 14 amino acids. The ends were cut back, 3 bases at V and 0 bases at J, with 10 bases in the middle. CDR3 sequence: CSVDGTPSTDTQYF. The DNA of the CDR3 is TGCAGCGTTGACGGGACACCGAGCACAGATACGCAGTATTTT.

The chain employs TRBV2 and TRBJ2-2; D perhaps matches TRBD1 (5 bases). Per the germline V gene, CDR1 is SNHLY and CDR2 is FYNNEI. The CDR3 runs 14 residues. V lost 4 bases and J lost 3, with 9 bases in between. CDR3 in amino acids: CASSVKGDTGELFF. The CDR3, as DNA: TGTGCCAGCAGTGTGAAAGGGGACACCGGGGAGCTGTTTTTT.

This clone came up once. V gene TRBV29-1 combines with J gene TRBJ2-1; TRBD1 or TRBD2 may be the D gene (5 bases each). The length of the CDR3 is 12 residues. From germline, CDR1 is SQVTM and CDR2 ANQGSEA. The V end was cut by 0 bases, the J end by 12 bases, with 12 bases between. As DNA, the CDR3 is TGCAGCGTTGAAGATCTAGGGGACGTGCAGTTCTTC. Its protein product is CSVEDLGDVQFF.

CDR3 residues: CASSLLAGGGYNEQFF. As DNA, the CDR3 is TGTGCCAGCAGCTTATTGGCGGGAGGTGGGTACAATGAGCAGTTCTTC. This sequence joins TRBV7-2 and TRBJ2-1; 8 nucleotides align to TRBD2. J lost 4 bases, V lost 2 bases, and 7 bases had no gene match. CDR1 and CDR2 (germline): SGHTA, FQGNSA. The CDR3 sequence is 16 residues long.

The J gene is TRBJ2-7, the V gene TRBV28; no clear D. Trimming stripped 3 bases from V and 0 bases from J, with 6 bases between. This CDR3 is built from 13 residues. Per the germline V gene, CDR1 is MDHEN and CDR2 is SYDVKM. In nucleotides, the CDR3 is TGTGCCAGCAGTTTGCGGAGCTCCTACGAGCAGTACTTC. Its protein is CASSLRSSYEQYF.